The 21 T cell receptor beta chains below were found in one sample sequenced in a study of blood T cell repertoires in COVID-19. Here immunoSEQ multiplex PCR was the method, and the copy in TCRdb shows in-frame clones only, minus some. Found here are roughly 74,000 clones, 70% to 90% of them singletons; the top ten hold about 35%. The sample consisted of peripheral blood. The receptors come from a man between 65 and 85 years old with acute or convalescent COVID-19.

To note about this clone: In the same sample, other DNA sequences code for this CDR3. The gene calls are TRBV19 and TRBJ1-1; D ambiguous. The germline gives CDR1 LNHDA, CDR2 SQIVND (reference sequence). Trimming removed 3 bases from V and 2 bases from J, with 10 bases in between. The CDR3 is 14 amino acids. The CDR3 reads CASSIGRGNTEAFF. CDR3 nucleotides: TGTGCCAGTAGTATCGGCCGGGGAAACACTGAAGCTTTCTTT.

The chain recombines TRBV2 with TRBJ1-5; tentative D call: TRBD1 (6 bases). The germline V gene has CDR1 SNHLY and CDR2 FYNNEI. Trimming removed 2 bases from V and 7 bases from J, with 12 bases in between. The CDR3 totals 14 residues. The chain's CDR3 is CASSELGAGQPQHF. Here the CDR3 DNA reads TGTGCCAGCAGTGAACTGGGGGCAGGCCAGCCCCAGCATTTT.

The chain couples TRBV9 to TRBJ2-5; possibly TRBD1 for D (6 bases). Trimming shortened V by 1 base and J by 5 bases, and 15 bases separated the two germline ends. The germline V gene encodes CDR1 SGDLS and CDR2 YYNGEE. This CDR3 is built from 15 residues. The CDR3 reads CASSVSPRDTETQYF. The CDR3, as DNA: TGTGCCAGCAGCGTATCCCCTCGGGACACTGAGACCCAGTACTTC.

The genes are TRBV5-1 and TRBJ2-1; 8 nucleotides line up with TRBD2. The V segment lost 4 bases and the J segment 3 bases; nucleotides outside the gene matches: 9. There are 16 residues in the CDR3. From germline, CDR1 is SGHRS and CDR2 YFSETQ. The CDR3 sequence: CASSARSGTSYNEQFF. CDR3 sequence (DNA): TGCGCCAGCAGCGCTAGATCCGGGACTAGCTACAATGAGCAGTTCTTC. The variable domain in full, completed from reference TRBV5-1 and TRBJ2-1, reads KAGVTQTPRYLIKTRGQQVTLSCSPISGHRSVSWYQQTPGQGLQFLFEYFSETQRNKGNFPGRFSGRQFSNSRSEMNVSTLELGDSALYLCASSARSGTSYNEQFFGPGTRLTVL.

CDR3 in amino acids: CASSLVNMDTEAFF. Here the CDR3 DNA reads TGTGCCAGCAGCTTGGTCAACATGGACACTGAAGCTTTCTTT. The chain joins TRBV5-4 to TRBJ1-1; no clear D. The germline V gene encodes CDR1 SGHNT and CDR2 YYREEE (reference sequence). CDR3 size: 14 residues. V was trimmed by 0 bases and J by 3 bases, leaving 9 bases between them.

The chain combines TRBV5-5 with TRBJ2-2, with TRBD1 identical over 10 bases. With 0 bases clipped from V and 4 bases from J, the junction kept 3 bases outside the gene matches. Germline V gene data show CDR1 as SGHKS and CDR2 as YYEKEE (reference sequence). There are 16 residues in the CDR3. CDR3 in amino acids: CASSLGTGGGTGELFF. The DNA of the CDR3 is TGTGCCAGCAGCTTGGGGACAGGGGGTGGCACCGGGGAGCTGTTTTTT.

The rearrangement links TRBV5-1 to TRBJ2-6; weak D call: TRBD1 (5 bases). Germline V gene lookup returns CDR1 SGHRS and CDR2 YFSETQ. CDR3 length: 16 amino acids. Trimming shortened V by 3 bases and J by 0 bases, and 10 bases separated the two germline ends. The CDR3 reads CASSSGQISGANVLTF. The CDR3 bases are TGCGCCAGCAGCTCCGGACAAATCTCTGGGGCCAACGTCCTGACTTTC.

In this sample, this clone turned up a few times. This rearrangement joins TRBV20-1 to TRBJ1-1, with D unresolved. V was pared by 3 bases and J by 3 bases, with 17 bases between. The V gene's germline CDR1 is DFQATT and CDR2 SNEGSKA (reference sequence). The CDR3 length is 15 residues. In nucleotides, the CDR3 is TGCAGTGCTAGTACCTCAGGAGGGTTCTACACTGAAGCTTTCTTT. Amino acids: CSASTSGGFYTEAFF.

This chain uses TRBV6-6 with TRBJ2-3; 10 bases map to TRBD2. The CDR3 has 15 amino acids. Germline trimming cut 6 bases from V and 5 bases from J; bases unmatched to any gene: 8. The V gene's germline CDR1 is MNHNY and CDR2 SVGAGI (reference sequence). Here the CDR3 reads CASSQSGRAVDTQYF. CDR3 DNA sequence: TGTGCCAGCAGCCAGAGCGGGAGGGCCGTAGATACGCAGTATTTT.

V and J are TRBV5-5 and TRBJ1-6; 7 positions agree with TRBD1. J was trimmed by 8 bases and V by 2 bases; bases with no gene match: 4. This CDR3 has 14 residues. Germline lookup yields CDR1 SGHKS and CDR2 YYEKEE (reference sequence). The CDR3 sequence: CASSLDRAYSPLHF. The CDR3 nucleotides read TGTGCCAGCAGCTTAGACAGGGCGTATTCACCCCTCCACTTT.

The chain combines TRBV20-1 with TRBJ2-7, with D unclear. CDR1 and CDR2 (germline): DFQATT, SNEGSKA (reference sequence). The CDR3 sequence is 10 residues long. Trimming shortened V by 2 bases and J by 3 bases, and 2 bases separated the two germline ends. CDR3 DNA sequence: TGCAGTGCTAGACTCTACGAGCAGTACTTC. It is translated as CSARLYEQYF.

The rearrangement links TRBV30 to TRBJ1-2; 9 nucleotides align to TRBD1. CDR3 length: 12 amino acids. CDR1 is GTSNPN and CDR2 is SVGIG in the germline V gene (reference sequence). After removal of 7 bases from V and 4 bases from J, the junction contained 4 bases not matched to a gene. CDR3: CAYGTGIYGYTF. The CDR3 coding sequence is TGTGCCTACGGGACAGGGATCTATGGCTACACCTTC.

V gene TRBV29-1 combines with J gene TRBJ2-2, with 8 bases lining up with TRBD2. The CDR3 is 15 residues long. Per the germline V gene, CDR1 is SQVTM and CDR2 is ANQGSEA. The trim removed 4 bases at V and 5 bases at J, leaving 9 bases unmatched. CDR3 region: CSVAVGAGGTGELFF. The CDR3 DNA is TGCAGCGTTGCGGTAGGGGCGGGAGGTACCGGGGAGCTGTTTTTT.

This sequence joins TRBV6-5 and TRBJ1-2, with TRBD1 matching 10 bases. The trim removed 6 bases at V and 2 bases at J, leaving 6 bases unmatched. The CDR3 runs 15 residues. Per the germline V gene, CDR1 is MNHEY and CDR2 is SVGAGI. DNA of the CDR3: TGTGCCAGCAGAGCCGGGGACAGGGGAAACTATGGCTACACCTTC. Its protein product is CASRAGDRGNYGYTF.

In the case of this clone: At one boundary the junction diverges from the germline segment, which might be a read error. This rearrangement joins TRBV7-7 to TRBJ2-5, with a weak D call TRBD1 (6 bases). The CDR3 has 15 amino acids. Germline CDR1 reads SSHAT; CDR2 reads FNYEAQ (reference sequence). The CDR3 protein is CASSFGTRGEETQYF. As DNA, the CDR3 is TGTGCTAGCAGCTTTGGGACACGTGGGGAAGAGACCCAGTACTTC. Variable domain in full (rest from reference TRBV7-7 and TRBJ2-5): GAGVSQSPRYKVTKRGQDVTLRCDPISSHATLYWYQQALGQGPEFLTYFNYEAQPDKSGLPSDRFSAERPEGSISTLTIQRTEQRDSAMYRCASSFGTRGEETQYFGPGTRLLVL.

The genes are TRBV27 and TRBJ2-1, with 9 positions matching TRBD1. The trim removed 7 bases at V and 4 bases at J, leaving 8 bases unmatched. From germline, CDR1 is MNHEY and CDR2 SMNVEV (reference sequence). This CDR3 comprises 15 residues. The CDR3 DNA reads TGTGCCAGCAAAACAGGGGGCGCATCGTACAATGAGCAGTTCTTC. Translated, it gives CASKTGGASYNEQFF.

This clone has only one observation. The V call is TRBV19, the J call TRBJ1-5; D perhaps matches TRBD1 (6 bases). From germline, CDR1 is LNHDA and CDR2 SQIVND (reference sequence). V dropped 3 bases and J dropped 6 bases, with 15 bases sitting between them. The CDR3 sequence is 15 residues long. In DNA, the CDR3 is TGTGCCAGTAGTATTGAACAGGGATACTCTCAGCCCCAGCATTTT. Translation gives CASSIEQGYSQPQHF.

This chain uses TRBV19 with TRBJ1-6; 10 nucleotides agree with TRBD1. The CDR3 runs 16 residues. Germline V lookup: CDR1 LNHDA, CDR2 SQIVND (reference sequence). Trimming took 5 bases from V and 5 from J; bases not matched to a gene: 6. DNA of the CDR3: TGTGCCAGTAGTTTCCGACAGGGGGCAGATAATTCACCCCTCCACTTT. Its translation: CASSFRQGADNSPLHF.

This clone was picked up a small number of times. As DNA, the CDR3 is TGCGCCAGCAGTGGACAGCTTGTAAGGAACACCGGGGAGCTGTTTTTT. Its protein product is CASSGQLVRNTGELFF. The J gene is TRBJ2-2, the V gene TRBV10-1; perhaps TRBD1 as D (5 bases). CDR3 length: 16 residues. Trimming took 4 bases from V and 1 from J, leaving 13 bases between them. Germline V lookup: CDR1 WNHNN, CDR2 SYGVQD (reference sequence).

This chain links TRBV18 with TRBJ2-3, with TRBD2 identical over 7 bases. The CDR3 length is 15 residues. Trimming removed 3 bases from V and 8 bases from J; junction bases left unmatched: 11. CDR1 KGHSH and CDR2 LQKENI come from the germline V gene. The CDR3 spells CASSPTGRWEGTQYF. The CDR3 DNA is TGTGCCAGCTCACCCACCGGGAGATGGGAGGGTACGCAGTATTTT.

CDR3 residues: CASSQQPGGPQHF. CDR3 sequence (DNA): TGCGCCAGCAGCCAGCAGCCTGGAGGGCCCCAGCATTTT. This rearrangement joins TRBV4-3 to TRBJ1-5, with D unresolved. The ends were cut back, 3 bases at V and 9 bases at J, with 12 bases in the middle. Germline assignment: CDR1 LGHNA and CDR2 YSLEER. The CDR3 contains 13 residues.